This T cell receptor (beta chain) was obtained from a study of fetal regulatory T cell absence and autoimmunity. V was trimmed by 3 bases and J by 7 bases, leaving 17 bases between them. CDR1 is SQVTM and CDR2 is ANQGSEA in the germline V gene. The CDR3 has 14 amino acids. Study-level points and caveats: Some top pancreas TCR clones were over 90-fold enriched versus cord blood. TRB gene family usage was broadly similar in cord blood and pancreas.

Worth noting for this clone: What it binds is not known.

Here immunoSEQ multiplex PCR was the method, and the copy in TCRdb shows in-frame clones only, minus some. The sample carries 95,000 or so clones, around 72% recorded once. This TCR derives from a male donor with IPEX syndrome. This chain joins TRBV29-1 and TRBJ2-3; D possibly corresponds to TRBD2 (6 bases). Sequenced material: pancreas tissue. The CDR3 DNA reads TGCAGCGTTGAGGGCCGGGGGACGAGGAATACGCAGTATTTT. Translated, it gives CSVEGRGTRNTQYF.